This passage covers 6 T cell receptor beta chains from one sample sequenced in a study of T cells in Graves' hyperthyroidism and ophthalmopathy. From RNA transcripts, TCR beta CDR3 regions were amplified. The HTBI primer set was used in a first-round RT-PCR of the TCR CDR3. TCRdb independently ran MiXCR on the multiplex PCR reads; one entry per CDR3 protein. The table includes about 37,000 distinct CDR3 sequences, 40% to 60% detected once. Sequencing was performed on blood. These receptor sequences come from a man in his forties with Graves' ophthalmopathy.

This clonotype was recorded at least ten times. This chain uses TRBV6-1 with TRBJ2-5, with D hard to call. Between the trimmed V and J ends, which lost 1 base and 5 bases, there was a span of 11 bases. The CDR3 extends over 14 amino acids. In germline, CDR1 is MNHNS, CDR2 SASEGT. CDR3 coding DNA: TGTGCCAGCAGTGAAGGGAACCCTCAGGAGACCCAGTACTTC. This translates into CASSEGNPQETQYF.

A note on this clonotype: The junction and the germline gene differ at one end; a read error may be behind it. The chain carries TRBV20-1 and TRBJ2-2; D is possibly TRBD1 or TRBD2 (5 bases each). This CDR3 is 14 amino acids long. CDR1 is DFQATT, CDR2 SNEGSKA, per germline (reference sequence). In DNA, the CDR3 is TGCAGTGCTAGAAGGGCAGGGAACACCGGGGAGCTATTTTTT. Protein sequence: CSARRAGNTGELFF.

This chain joins TRBV29-1 and TRBJ1-5, with unresolved D. The ends were cut back, 0 bases at V and 9 bases at J, with 9 bases in the middle. There are 12 residues in the CDR3. CDR1 is SQVTM, CDR2 ANQGSEA, per germline. CDR3 sequence: CSVEDGGGPQHF. The CDR3 DNA sequence: TGCAGCGTTGAAGATGGTGGAGGGCCCCAGCATTTT.

The CDR3 coding sequence is TGCACTGCCAGAGCCCGGGACAGGGGATCGAACACCGGGGAGCTGTTTTTT. This sequence encodes CTARARDRGSNTGELFF. The chain has TRBV20-1 and TRBJ2-2; TRBD1 matches at 10 bases. The V gene's germline CDR1 is DFQATT and CDR2 SNEGSKA (reference sequence). The CDR3 spans 17 residues.

CDR3 bases: TGTGCCAGCAGCTTAGACGGACAGTCTTATGAGAATGAGCAGTTCTTC. Translation gives CASSLDGQSYENEQFF. The chain couples TRBV7-9 to TRBJ2-1, with D perhaps TRBD1 (6 bases). The germline V gene encodes CDR1 SEHNR and CDR2 FQNEAQ (reference sequence). This CDR3 is 16 amino acids long. V was clipped by 1 base and J by 7 bases, with 17 bases between them.

This clonotype came up many times. This chain joins TRBV5-1 and TRBJ2-5, with a tentative D call TRBD2 (6 bases). Germline V gene data show CDR1 as SGHRS and CDR2 as YFSETQ. Trimming took off 6 bases at V and 2 bases at J, with 14 bases between the two ends. The CDR3 runs 14 residues. The CDR3 region is CASNAGQQQETQYF. The DNA of the CDR3 is TGCGCCAGCAACGCGGGGCAGCAACAAGAGACCCAGTACTTC. The full variable domain, with the rest looked up from reference TRBV5-1 and TRBJ2-5, is KAGVTQTPRYLIKTRGQQVTLSCSPISGHRSVSWYQQTPGQGLQFLFEYFSETQRNKGNFPGRFSGRQFSNSRSEMNVSTLELGDSALYLCASNAGQQQETQYFGPGTRLLVL.